This passage covers 32 T cell receptor beta chains from one sample sequenced in a study of blood T cell repertoires in COVID-19. The protocol was immunoSEQ multiplex PCR, while the TCRdb copy is restricted to in-frame clones and leaves out a portion. The sample shows some 400,000 clones, around 91% of them seen only once. Specimen: peripheral blood. The receptors originated from a young man with active or convalescent COVID-19.

The chain joins TRBV5-1 to TRBJ2-7, with TRBD2 identical over 7 bases. The CDR3 is 15 amino acids. Germline V CDR1 and CDR2: SGHRS, YFSETQ. J gave up 0 bases and V 4 bases, and 7 bases lay outside the gene matches. The CDR3 protein is CASSTRTSVSYEQYF. The CDR3 nucleotides are TGCGCCAGCAGCACCCGAACTAGCGTCTCCTACGAGCAGTACTTC.

The rearrangement links TRBV5-8 to TRBJ1-5; D ambiguous. Germline values: CDR1 SGHTS, CDR2 YDEGEE. The V end was cut by 2 bases, the J end by 0 bases, with 15 bases between. This CDR3 is 17 amino acids long. As DNA, the CDR3 is TGTGCCAGCAGCTTTGGGAGCTCTTCTTATAGCAATCAGCCCCAGCATTTT. This gives the protein CASSFGSSSYSNQPQHF.

Regarding this clone: Germline and junction disagree at one end, which may indicate a read error. This CDR3 reads CASSLGTSGYNEQFF. The CDR3 bases are TGTGCTAGCAGCTTAGGGACTAGCGGGTACAATGAGCAGTTCTTC. The chain has TRBV7-7 and TRBJ2-1, with 12 positions matching TRBD2. There are 15 residues in the CDR3. Per germline, CDR1 SSHAT and CDR2 FNYEAQ (reference sequence).

The V gene is TRBV29-1, the J gene TRBJ2-7; 7 positions match TRBD1. Germline trimming cut 7 bases from V and 6 bases from J; bases unmatched to any gene: 12. Germline-derived CDR1 and CDR2 are SQVTM and ANQGSEA. The CDR3 runs 13 residues. The CDR3 sequence is CSAGQLNPSEQYF. The DNA of the CDR3 is TGCAGCGCGGGACAGCTAAACCCGAGCGAGCAGTACTTC.

The CDR3 DNA sequence: TGTGCCAGCAGCGTAGACAGGGGGGCGGTGGACGCAGATACGCAGTATTTT. As protein: CASSVDRGAVDADTQYF. The rearrangement uses TRBV9 and TRBJ2-3; TRBD1 aligns across 8 bases. V lost 0 bases, J lost 4 bases, and 10 bases stayed unmatched. The CDR3 runs 17 residues. In germline, CDR1 is SGDLS, CDR2 YYNGEE.

About this clone itself: One end of the junction does not line up with germline, which may come from a read error. The J gene is TRBJ2-7, the V gene TRBV7-9; 7 bases line up with TRBD2. The CDR3 has 12 amino acids. Germline loops: CDR1 SEHNR, CDR2 FQNEAQ (reference sequence). The chain's CDR3 is CASSLGLGGTLF. The CDR3 DNA reads TGTGCCAGCAGCTTAGGGTTGGGAGGGACCCTCTTC.

J is TRBJ2-1 and V is TRBV6-5; TRBD2 agrees at 7 bases. This CDR3 has 15 residues. The V and J ends lost 2 bases and 4 bases, in that order; junction bases with no gene match: 5. CDR1 and CDR2 from the germline V gene are MNHEY and SVGAGI. CDR3 DNA: TGTGCCAGCAGTTACGGCCTAGCGGATTACAATGAGCAGTTCTTC. Residues: CASSYGLADYNEQFF.

The V gene is TRBV15, the J gene TRBJ1-6; possible D gene TRBD1, 6 bases. From germline, CDR1 is LNHNV and CDR2 YYDKDF (reference sequence). V was cut by 0 bases and J by 10 bases, with 13 bases left in between. The CDR3 length is 15 residues. The CDR3 reads CATSRENPGDSPLHF. Written as DNA, the CDR3 is TGTGCCACCAGCAGAGAAAACCCAGGGGACTCACCCCTCCACTTT.

CDR3 sequence reads: CASSFLSLNTEAFF. The CDR3 DNA reads TGTGCCAGCAGCTTTCTCTCTCTGAACACTGAAGCTTTCTTT. The genes are TRBV7-9 and TRBJ1-1; D gene ambiguous. This CDR3 is 14 amino acids long. Germline V CDR1 and CDR2: SEHNR, FQNEAQ (reference sequence). The V end was cut by 3 bases, the J end by 0 bases, with 8 bases between.

For the CDR3, the DNA is TGTGCCAGCAGCAATGACCCCGGGACAGTTTACAATGAGCAGTTCTTC. Translated, it gives CASSNDPGTVYNEQFF. The chain joins TRBV5-4 to TRBJ2-1; 7 bases align to TRBD1. There are 16 residues in the CDR3. Germline trimming cut 4 bases from V and 4 bases from J; bases unmatched to any gene: 11. From germline, CDR1 is SGHNT and CDR2 YYREEE (reference sequence). Looking up the rest from reference TRBV5-4 and TRBJ2-1 gives the full variable domain: ETGVTQSPTHLIKTRGQQVTLRCSSQSGHNTVSWYQQALGQGPQFIFQYYREEENGRGNFPPRFSGLQFPNYSSELNVNALELDDSALYLCASSNDPGTVYNEQFFGPGTRLTVL.

The gene calls are TRBV5-1 and TRBJ1-6; no definite D call. This CDR3 comprises 16 residues. Germline-derived CDR1 and CDR2 are SGHRS and YFSETQ. The V gene lost 0 bases and the J gene lost 10 bases, with 17 bases spanning the gap. DNA of the CDR3: TGCGCCAGCAGCTTGGCGGGTAGCGTACGGAACTCACCCCTCCACTTT. Translation gives CASSLAGSVRNSPLHF.

The chain recombines TRBV3-1 (or the pseudogene TRBV3-2) with TRBJ1-5; D not certain. The V gene's germline CDR1 is LGHDT and CDR2 YNNKEL (reference sequence). V dropped 2 bases and J dropped 7 bases, with 9 bases sitting between them. The CDR3 extends over 13 amino acids. CDR3 nucleotides: TGTGCCAGCAGCCAAAACCTACGGCAGCCCCAGCATTTT. Its translation: CASSQNLRQPQHF.

To note about this clone: Other DNA variants within this sample encode the same CDR3. The chain links TRBV13 to TRBJ1-5; D is undetermined. This CDR3 is 12 amino acids long. CDR1 is PRHDT, CDR2 FYEKMQ, per germline (reference sequence). The V end was cut by 1 base, the J end by 6 bases, with 4 bases between. The CDR3 is CASSLAGQPQHF. For the CDR3, the DNA is TGTGCCAGCAGCTTAGCGGGTCAGCCCCAGCATTTT.

J is TRBJ2-1 and V is TRBV9; 7 nucleotides match TRBD2. After removal of 0 bases from V and 3 bases from J, the junction contained 6 bases not matched to a gene. The V gene's germline CDR1 is SGDLS and CDR2 YYNGEE. The CDR3 is made up of 16 amino acids. The CDR3 is CASSVVGGGGYNEQFF. DNA for the CDR3: TGTGCCAGCAGCGTAGTCGGCGGGGGAGGCTACAATGAGCAGTTCTTC.

J is TRBJ1-6 and V is TRBV2, with TRBD1 matching over 9 bases. Germline-derived CDR1 and CDR2 are SNHLY and FYNNEI. The CDR3 has 14 residues. V lost 7 bases to trimming and J lost 9 bases; unmatched junction nucleotides: 7. The CDR3 DNA is TGTGCCAGCAAGGGGGACAGGGTCACTTCACCCCTCCACTTT. This translates into CASKGDRVTSPLHF. Full variable domain (remainder filled in from reference TRBV2 and TRBJ1-6): EPEVTQTPSHQVTQMGQEVILRCVPISNHLYFYWYRQILGQKVEFLVSFYNNEISEKSEIFDDQFSVERPDGSNFTLKIRSTKLEDSAMYFCASKGDRVTSPLHFGNGTRLTVT.

V is TRBV7-9 and J is TRBJ2-3; the match to TRBD1 covers 8 bases. The CDR3 extends over 14 amino acids. Germline CDR1 is SEHNR and CDR2 is FQNEAQ (reference sequence). The V segment lost 6 bases and the J segment 2 bases; nucleotides outside the gene matches: 4. In DNA, the CDR3 is TGTGCCAGCAGAAAGGGACAGGACACAGATACGCAGTATTTT. Translated: CASRKGQDTDTQYF.

V and J are TRBV4-1 and TRBJ1-6; no definite D call. Deletions cut 0 bases from V and 6 bases from J, with 12 bases between. The germline V gene has CDR1 MGHRA and CDR2 YSYEKL. CDR3 length: 16 amino acids. Here the CDR3 DNA reads TGCGCCAGCAGCCAAGATCCGGGAGACCGTAATTCACCCCTCCACTTT. Its translation: CASSQDPGDRNSPLHF.

J is TRBJ2-1 and V is TRBV28; a weak D match, TRBD1 (6 bases). Trimming cost V 5 bases and J 10 bases, with 21 bases left between them. This CDR3 is built from 15 residues. The germline CDR1 and CDR2 sequences are MDHEN and SYDVKM. In nucleotides, the CDR3 is TGTGCCAGCAGTCCTAAACAGGGAAGGCTTTGGGAGCAGTTCTTC. This codes for CASSPKQGRLWEQFF.

The chain has TRBV24-1 and TRBJ2-2; 10 nucleotides align to TRBD2. Germline assignment: CDR1 KGHDR and CDR2 SFDVKD. This CDR3 region has 15 residues. V shed 5 bases, J shed 6 bases, and the junction held 5 bases outside the gene matches. The CDR3 sequence is CATSAPSGRPGELFF. As DNA, the CDR3 is TGTGCCACCAGTGCCCCTAGCGGGAGACCCGGGGAGCTGTTTTTT.

The table lists this clone with a count of one. The J gene is TRBJ1-5, the V gene TRBV6-2 or TRBV6-3, with TRBD1 matching 8 bases. V was clipped by 2 bases and J by 2 bases; unmatched bases: 5. The CDR3 is 16 amino acids. Germline V gene lookup returns CDR1 MNHEY and CDR2 SVGEGT. The CDR3 coding sequence is TGTGCCAGCAGTTACGAGACAGGGGAACGCAATCAGCCCCAGCATTTT. It is translated as CASSYETGERNQPQHF.

The V gene is TRBV14, the J gene TRBJ1-2; D not resolved. V was shortened by 6 bases and J by 4 bases, with 12 bases between the two germline ends. The CDR3 has 13 residues. Per germline, CDR1 SGHDN and CDR2 FVKESK. The CDR3 region is CASSPSGPYGYTF. In DNA form, the CDR3 reads TGTGCCAGCAGTCCCTCTGGCCCCTATGGCTACACCTTC.

This chain joins TRBV7-9 and TRBJ1-1, with a tentative D call TRBD1 (5 bases). Trimming stripped 0 bases from V and 4 bases from J, with 15 bases between. Germline V CDR1 and CDR2: SEHNR, FQNEAQ (reference sequence). The CDR3 is 16 residues long. CDR3 coding DNA: TGTGCCAGCAGCTTAGCACTTGGGGCGGGGGGCACTGAAGCTTTCTTT. Its protein product is CASSLALGAGGTEAFF.

This chain links TRBV15 with TRBJ1-2; 7 bases are a match to TRBD1. Germline V lookup: CDR1 LNHNV, CDR2 YYDKDF (reference sequence). J lost 0 bases, V lost 0 bases, and 4 bases had no gene match. This CDR3 has 16 residues. CDR3 residues: CATSRDRTGTNYGYTF. CDR3 DNA sequence: TGTGCCACCAGCAGAGATCGGACAGGTACTAACTATGGCTACACCTTC.

The chain couples TRBV27 to TRBJ2-7; TRBD1 aligns across 7 bases. The CDR3 spans 15 residues. Germline V gene data show CDR1 as MNHEY and CDR2 as SMNVEV (reference sequence). Trimming took 8 bases from V and 0 from J; bases not matched to a gene: 10. The CDR3 coding sequence is TGTGCCAGCGCATACAGGGGCGTACGCTCCTACGAGCAGTACTTC. Its protein is CASAYRGVRSYEQYF.

This chain links TRBV9 with TRBJ1-6, with 8 bases matching TRBD1. The CDR3 has 15 amino acids. V shed 3 bases, J shed 8 bases, and the junction held 7 bases outside the gene matches. Germline CDR1 is SGDLS and CDR2 is YYNGEE. The CDR3 spells CASSATGGVYSPLHF. CDR3 bases: TGTGCCAGCAGCGCCACAGGGGGGGTTTATTCACCCCTCCACTTT.

V usage is TRBV27 and J usage is TRBJ1-5; maybe TRBD1 (5 bases). Germline V gives CDR1 MNHEY, CDR2 SMNVEV (reference sequence). The CDR3 has 15 amino acids. V was cut by 4 bases and J by 1 base, with 11 bases left in between. The CDR3 is CASSSSGISNQPQHF. CDR3 bases: TGTGCCAGCAGTTCCTCAGGGATAAGCAATCAGCCCCAGCATTTT.

The chain uses TRBV6-1 and TRBJ2-7, with 7 bases matching TRBD2. In germline, CDR1 is MNHNS, CDR2 SASEGT. V was clipped by 4 bases and J by 0 bases; unmatched bases: 12. The CDR3 runs 17 residues. Here the CDR3 reads CASSGAFGGDLSYEQYF. The CDR3 region has the DNA TGTGCCAGCAGTGGAGCTTTTGGGGGGGACCTCTCCTACGAGCAGTACTTC.

Remarks on this clone: This CDR3 is also generated by other DNA sequences in the sample. The CDR3 spells CASSLTPQETQYF. Written as DNA, the CDR3 is TGTGCCAGCAGCTTGACACCCCAAGAGACCCAGTACTTC. V and J are TRBV7-2 and TRBJ2-5; D not resolved. Germline CDR1 SGHTA, CDR2 FQGNSA. Deletions cut 3 bases from V and 1 base from J, with 6 bases between. The CDR3 consists of 13 residues.

V and J are TRBV11-3 and TRBJ2-2; D gene unclear. Germline CDR1 and CDR2: SGHNT and YENEEA. The ends were cut back, 1 base at V and 5 bases at J, with 5 bases in the middle. The CDR3 is 13 residues long. CDR3 sequence (DNA): TGTGCCAGCAGCTTAGGCGGAACCGGGGAGCTGTTTTTT. This codes for CASSLGGTGELFF.

This chain links TRBV27 with TRBJ2-2, with 7 bases aligning to TRBD2. CDR3 length: 15 residues. Losses at the gene ends were 7 bases for V and 4 bases for J; bases not matched to a gene: 9. Germline V lookup: CDR1 MNHEY, CDR2 SMNVEV (reference sequence). The CDR3 DNA follows: TGTGCCAGCACTTTGTTGCGGGGGAGCACCGGGGAGCTGTTTTTT. Its translation: CASTLLRGSTGELFF.

The V and J genes are TRBV3-1 (or the pseudogene TRBV3-2) and TRBJ1-1; possibly TRBD1 for D (5 bases). The CDR3 contains 12 residues. V lost 4 bases to trimming and J lost 6 bases, with 9 bases between them. CDR1 is LGHDT, CDR2 YNNKEL, per germline (reference sequence). The CDR3 nucleotides read TGTGCCAGCAGCCCGCAGGGCTCTGAAGCTTTCTTT. This translates into CASSPQGSEAFF.

The chain is built from TRBV12-3 or TRBV12-4 and TRBJ2-3, with D possibly being TRBD2 (6 bases). The CDR3 contains 13 residues. V lost 3 bases and J 3 bases, leaving 7 bases between the germline ends. The CDR3 coding sequence is TGTGCCAGCAGTTTTGGGACTACAGATACGCAGTATTTT. Its protein is CASSFGTTDTQYF.